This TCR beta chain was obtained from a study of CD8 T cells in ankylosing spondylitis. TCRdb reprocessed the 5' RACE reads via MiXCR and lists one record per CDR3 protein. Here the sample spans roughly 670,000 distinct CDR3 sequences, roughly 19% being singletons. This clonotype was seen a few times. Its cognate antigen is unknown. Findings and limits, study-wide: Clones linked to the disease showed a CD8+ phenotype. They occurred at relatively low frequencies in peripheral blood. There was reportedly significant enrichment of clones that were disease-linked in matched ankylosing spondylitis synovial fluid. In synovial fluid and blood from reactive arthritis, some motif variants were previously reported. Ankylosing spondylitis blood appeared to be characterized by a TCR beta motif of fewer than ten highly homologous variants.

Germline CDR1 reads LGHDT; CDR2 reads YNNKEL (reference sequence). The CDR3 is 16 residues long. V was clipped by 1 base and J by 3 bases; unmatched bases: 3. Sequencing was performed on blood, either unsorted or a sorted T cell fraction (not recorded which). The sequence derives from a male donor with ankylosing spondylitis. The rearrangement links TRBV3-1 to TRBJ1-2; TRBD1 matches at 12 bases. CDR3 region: CASSQGGTGGYYGYTF. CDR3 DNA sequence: TGTGCCAGCAGCCAAGGTGGGACAGGGGGCTACTATGGCTACACCTTC.